Sequencing of this T cell receptor (beta chain) was carried out in a study of identical twins. TCRdb passed the 5' RACE reads through MiXCR, listing each CDR3 protein once. The sample yields roughly 1.6 million distinct CDR3 sequences, under 35% seen once. V was trimmed by 2 bases and J by 1 base, leaving 17 bases between them. CDR1 is MNHEY, CDR2 SVGAGI, per germline. CDR3 size: 17 residues. The sample was cord blood. The clonotype originates from a newborn girl in good health. This chain links TRBV6-5 with TRBJ2-5, with a possible D match to TRBD2 (6 bases). This CDR3 is CASSYRPLARVQETQYF. CDR3 DNA: TGTGCCAGCAGTTACCGACCGCTAGCGAGGGTCCAAGAGACCCAGTACTTC.